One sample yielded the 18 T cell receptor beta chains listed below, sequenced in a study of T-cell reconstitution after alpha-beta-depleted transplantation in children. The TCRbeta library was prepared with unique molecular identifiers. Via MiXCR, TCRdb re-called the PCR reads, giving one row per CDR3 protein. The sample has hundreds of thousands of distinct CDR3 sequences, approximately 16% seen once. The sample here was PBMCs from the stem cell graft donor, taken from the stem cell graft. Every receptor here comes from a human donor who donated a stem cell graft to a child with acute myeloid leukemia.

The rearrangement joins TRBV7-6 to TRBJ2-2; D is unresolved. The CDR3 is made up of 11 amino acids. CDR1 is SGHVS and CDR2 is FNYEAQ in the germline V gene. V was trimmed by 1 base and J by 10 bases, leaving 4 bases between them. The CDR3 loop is CASSLVEELFF. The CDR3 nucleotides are TGTGCCAGCAGCTTAGTTGAGGAGCTGTTTTTT.

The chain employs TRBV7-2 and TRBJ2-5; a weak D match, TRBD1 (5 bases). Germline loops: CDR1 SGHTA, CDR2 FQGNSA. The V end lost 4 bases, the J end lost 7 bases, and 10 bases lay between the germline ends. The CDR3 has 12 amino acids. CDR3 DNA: TGTGCCAGCAGCTCGCTCCAGGGGACCCAGTACTTC. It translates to CASSSLQGTQYF.

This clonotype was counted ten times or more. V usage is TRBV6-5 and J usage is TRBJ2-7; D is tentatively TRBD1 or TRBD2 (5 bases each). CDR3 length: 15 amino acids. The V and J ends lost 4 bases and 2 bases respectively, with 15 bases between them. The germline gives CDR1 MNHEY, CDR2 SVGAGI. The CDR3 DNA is TGTGCCAGCAGTTCGGGACCCCTTAGTCCCTACGAGCAGTACGTC. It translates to CASSSGPLSPYEQYV.

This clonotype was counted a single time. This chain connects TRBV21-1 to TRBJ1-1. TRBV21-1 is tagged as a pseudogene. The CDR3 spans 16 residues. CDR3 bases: TGTGCCAGCAGCCCTCGCCGCGTAATCATGAACACTGAAGCTTTCTTT. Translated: CASSPRRVIMNTEAFF.

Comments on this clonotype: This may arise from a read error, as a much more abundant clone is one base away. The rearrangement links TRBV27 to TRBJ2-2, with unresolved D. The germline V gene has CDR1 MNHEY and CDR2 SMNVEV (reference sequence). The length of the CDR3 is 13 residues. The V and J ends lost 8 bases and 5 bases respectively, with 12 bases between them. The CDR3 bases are TGTGCCAGCCGATTTGGGCGGACCGGGGAGCTGTTTTTT. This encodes CASRFGRTGELFF.

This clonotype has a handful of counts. The CDR3 bases are TGCGCCAGCAGCTTAACAGCGGGGTTACAAGAGACCCAGTACTTC. Translating it yields CASSLTAGLQETQYF. J is TRBJ2-5 and V is TRBV5-1; TRBD2 agrees at 7 bases. Trimming took 2 bases from V and 2 from J; bases not matched to a gene: 6. The CDR3 has 15 residues. Per germline, CDR1 SGHRS and CDR2 YFSETQ.

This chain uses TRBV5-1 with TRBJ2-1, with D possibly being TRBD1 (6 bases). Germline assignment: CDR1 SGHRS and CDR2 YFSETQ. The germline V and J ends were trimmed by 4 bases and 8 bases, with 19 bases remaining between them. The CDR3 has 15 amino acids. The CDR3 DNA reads TGCGCCAGCAGCCCGAGGGGGATTGATATAGATGAGCAGTTCTTC. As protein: CASSPRGIDIDEQFF.

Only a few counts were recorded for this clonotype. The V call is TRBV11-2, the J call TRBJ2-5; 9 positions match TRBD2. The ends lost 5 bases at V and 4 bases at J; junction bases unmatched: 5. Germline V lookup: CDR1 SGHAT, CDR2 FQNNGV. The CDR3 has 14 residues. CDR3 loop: CASSRGTSLETQYF. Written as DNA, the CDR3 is TGTGCCAGCAGCCGAGGGACTAGCCTAGAGACCCAGTACTTC.

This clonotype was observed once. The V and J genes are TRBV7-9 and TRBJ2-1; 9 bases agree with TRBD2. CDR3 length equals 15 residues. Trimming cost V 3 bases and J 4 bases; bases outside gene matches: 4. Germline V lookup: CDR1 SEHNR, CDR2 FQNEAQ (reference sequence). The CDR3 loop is CASSFGTSFYNEQFF. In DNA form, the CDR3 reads TGTGCCAGCAGCTTCGGGACTAGCTTTTACAATGAGCAGTTCTTC.

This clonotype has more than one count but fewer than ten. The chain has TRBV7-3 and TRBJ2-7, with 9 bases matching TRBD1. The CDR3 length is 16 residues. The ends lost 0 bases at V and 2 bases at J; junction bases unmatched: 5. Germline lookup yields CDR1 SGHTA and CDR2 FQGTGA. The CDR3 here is CASSLTTGGSAYEQYF. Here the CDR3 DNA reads TGTGCCAGCAGCTTAACGACAGGGGGAAGCGCCTACGAGCAGTACTTC.

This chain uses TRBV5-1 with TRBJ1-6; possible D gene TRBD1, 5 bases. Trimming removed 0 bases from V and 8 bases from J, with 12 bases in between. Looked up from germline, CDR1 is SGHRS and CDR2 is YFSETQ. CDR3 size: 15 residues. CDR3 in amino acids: CASSLAPDNDSPLHF. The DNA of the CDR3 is TGCGCCAGCAGCTTGGCCCCGGACAATGATTCACCCCTCCACTTT.

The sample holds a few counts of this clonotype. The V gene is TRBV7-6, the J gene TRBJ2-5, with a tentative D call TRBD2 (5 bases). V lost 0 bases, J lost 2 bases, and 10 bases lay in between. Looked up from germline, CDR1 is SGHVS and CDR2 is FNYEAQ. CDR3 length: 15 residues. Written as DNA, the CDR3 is TGTGCCAGCAGCTTAGCAAGGACTGGGCAAGAGACCCAGTACTTC. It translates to CASSLARTGQETQYF.

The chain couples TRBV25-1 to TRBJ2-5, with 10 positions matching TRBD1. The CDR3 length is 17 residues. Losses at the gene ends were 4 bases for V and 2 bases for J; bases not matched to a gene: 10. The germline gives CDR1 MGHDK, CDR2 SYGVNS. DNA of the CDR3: TGTGCCAGCAGTGCCTCCCTGGGGACAGGGGCTCAAGAGACCCAGTACTTC. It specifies CASSASLGTGAQETQYF.

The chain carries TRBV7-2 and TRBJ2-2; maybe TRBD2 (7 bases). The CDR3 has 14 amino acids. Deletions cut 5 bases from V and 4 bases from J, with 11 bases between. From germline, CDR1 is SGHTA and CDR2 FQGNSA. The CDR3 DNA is TGTGCCAGCAGCCGGGGGGCCTCCACCGGGGAGCTGTTTTTT. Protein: CASSRGASTGELFF. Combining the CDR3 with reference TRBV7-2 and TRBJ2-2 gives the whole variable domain GAGVSQSPSNKVTEKGKDVELRCDPISGHTALYWYRQSLGQGLEFLIYFQGNSAPDKSGLPSDRFSAERTGGSVSTLTIQRTQQEDSAVYLCASSRGASTGELFFGEGSRLTVL.

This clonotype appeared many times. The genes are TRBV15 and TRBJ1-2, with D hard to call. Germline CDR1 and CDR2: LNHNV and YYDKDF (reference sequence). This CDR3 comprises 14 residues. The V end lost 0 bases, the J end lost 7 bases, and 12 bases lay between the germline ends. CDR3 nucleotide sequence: TGTGCCACCAGCAGAGACGGAACACCCGGTGGCTACACCTTC. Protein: CATSRDGTPGGYTF.

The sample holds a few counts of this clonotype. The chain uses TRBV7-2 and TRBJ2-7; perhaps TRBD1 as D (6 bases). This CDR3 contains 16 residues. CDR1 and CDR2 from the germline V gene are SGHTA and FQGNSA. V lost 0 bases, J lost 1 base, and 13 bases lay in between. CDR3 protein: CASSLATGLGSYEQYF. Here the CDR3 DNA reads TGTGCCAGCAGCTTAGCCACAGGGTTGGGTTCCTACGAGCAGTACTTC. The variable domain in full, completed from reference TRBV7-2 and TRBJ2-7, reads GAGVSQSPSNKVTEKGKDVELRCDPISGHTALYWYRQSLGQGLEFLIYFQGNSAPDKSGLPSDRFSAERTGGSVSTLTIQRTQQEDSAVYLCASSLATGLGSYEQYFGPGTRLTVT.

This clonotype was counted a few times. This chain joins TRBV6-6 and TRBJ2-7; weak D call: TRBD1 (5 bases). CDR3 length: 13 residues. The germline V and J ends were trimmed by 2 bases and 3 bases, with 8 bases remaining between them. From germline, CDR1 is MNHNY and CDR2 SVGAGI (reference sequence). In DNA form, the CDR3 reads TGTGCCAGCAGTTACCTCAGGGACTACGAGCAGTACTTC. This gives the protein CASSYLRDYEQYF.

CDR3 nucleotides: TGTGCCACAGCGGGGGGCTTTAATGAGCAGTTCTTC. Protein: CATAGGFNEQFF. The chain joins TRBV24-1 to TRBJ2-1, with 9 bases fitting TRBD2. Germline V gene data show CDR1 as KGHDR and CDR2 as SFDVKD. J lost 7 bases, V lost 10 bases, and 4 bases had no gene match. This CDR3 comprises 12 residues.